These 2 T cell receptor beta chains came from one sample sequenced in a study of T-cell memory formation after mild COVID-19. MiXCR was run by TCRdb on the 5' RACE reads, yielding one entry per CDR3 protein. The sample lists about 260,000 distinct CDR3 sequences; approximately 15% were seen once. The source material was PBMCs or a T cell subset sorted from them (not recorded which). These receptors all stem from a man aged 18 to 30 who had mild COVID-19 (a few samples of this study predate the infection). Cell type and time point are not known.

This clonotype was seen only a few times. The V gene is TRBV28, the J gene TRBJ2-7; D unresolved. From germline, CDR1 is MDHEN and CDR2 SYDVKM. The CDR3 is 8 amino acids. The CDR3 loop reads CASSQKDV. CDR3 bases: TGTGCCAGCTCTCAGAAGGACGTC.

Comments on this clonotype: This may stem from a read error, because a much larger clone lies one nucleotide away. This chain uses TRBV11-1 with TRBJ2-2; 7 nucleotides match TRBD2. The ends lost 0 bases at V and 4 bases at J; junction bases unmatched: 2. The CDR3 has 15 residues. Germline V lookup: CDR1 SGHAT, CDR2 FQDESV (reference sequence). The CDR3 DNA sequence: TGTGCCAGCAGCTTAGCGGGGGGGACCACCGGGGAGCTGTTTTTT. It codes for CASSLAGGTTGELFF.